This TCR beta chain was sequenced during a study of T cell repertoires in ileal Crohn's disease. Points from the study as a whole: All patients with clonality above 26.8% had endoscopic recurrence.

Germline CDR1 SGHRS, CDR2 YFSETQ. The CDR3 runs to 15 residues. Trimming stripped 0 bases from V and 1 base from J, with 10 bases between. The data were produced by immunoSEQ multiplex PCR, yet TCRdb's version contains in-frame clones alone and is incomplete. The table lists under 6,500 clones, roughly 90% of them singletons, with roughly 0.8% in the top ten. Before sorting, lamina propria lymphocytes were separated from surgical specimens by density gradient. This clone has more than one count but fewer than ten. The antigen remains unidentified. This receptor was taken from an adult with Crohn's disease. Some clones in this sample may be carry-over from other donors' samples. Sequences were obtained from CD4+ T cells from ileum. This sequence joins TRBV5-1 and TRBJ1-1; weak D call: TRBD1 (6 bases). The DNA of the CDR3 is TGCGCCAGCAGCTTGGGAGGGGGACGGAACACTGAAGCTTTCTTT. Translation gives CASSLGGGRNTEAFF. Full variable domain (missing parts from reference TRBV5-1 and TRBJ1-1): KAGVTQTPRYLIKTRGQQVTLSCSPISGHRSVSWYQQTPGQGLQFLFEYFSETQRNKGNFPGRFSGRQFSNSRSEMNVSTLELGDSALYLCASSLGGGRNTEAFFGQGTRLTVV.